This is a list of T cell receptor beta chains from one sample in a study of blood T cell repertoires in COVID-19. The method was immunoSEQ multiplex PCR; TCRdb's version includes in-frame clones alone and lacks a portion of them. The top ten hold over 3.5% of the sample, which has fewer than 350,000 clones, about 85% seen once. Sequencing input: peripheral blood. The receptors come from a woman aged 45 to 65 with active or convalescent COVID-19. Both conserved end residues are part of each CDR3. A D gene is named only where the DNA matches it firmly. Rows give clone size only sometimes, using once, few, many, or a class for an expanded clone.

TRBD2,-,TRBV2,TRBJ2-5,TGTGCCAGCACTCGGGAGGCCCAAGAGACCCAGTACTTC,CASTREAQETQYF
TRBD1,-,TRBV7-9,TRBJ1-5,TGTGCCAGCAGCTTTGAGGGGGCGGGTCAGCCCCAGCATTTT,CASSFEGAGQPQHF
TRBD2,-,TRBV5-4,TRBJ2-7,TGTGCCAGCAGCCCTAGTCTAGCGGGGTCCTGGAACGAGCAGTACTTC,CASSPSLAGSWNEQYF
-,-,TRBV5-8,TRBJ1-2,TGTGCCAGCAGCTTACTTACCGGGGATGGCTACACCTTC,CASSLLTGDGYTF
TRBD1,few,TRBV2,TRBJ1-5,TGTGCCAGCAGGGGGACAGGGGGACAGCCCCAGCATTTT,CASRGTGGQPQHF
TRBD2,-,TRBV2,TRBJ2-2,TGTGCCAGCAGTACCCTGAGCGGGAGGCAACCCACCGGGGAGCTGTTTTTT,CASSTLSGRQPTGELFF
-,-,TRBV6-5,TRBJ1-1,TGTGCCAGCAGTATTAGCGTAAGCACTGAAGCTTTCTTT,CASSISVSTEAFF
-,-,TRBV13,TRBJ2-6,TGTGCCAGCAGCTTACTTGCATCTAGGCCCTCTGGGGCCAACGTCCTGACTTTC,CASSLLASRPSGANVLTF
TRBD2,-,TRBV3-1/TRBV3-2,TRBJ2-7,TGTGCCAGCAGCCAAGATAGCGGGTTTTCCTACGAGCAGTACTTC,CASSQDSGFSYEQYF
-,-,TRBV28,TRBJ2-3,TGTGCCAGCAGTTTACTAAATACGCAGTATTTT,CASSLLNTQYF
TRBD1,medium-sized,TRBV25-1,TRBJ1-2,TGTGCCAGCAGTACAGGGACAGGAGAACTGACCTTC,CASSTGTGELTF
-,-,TRBV7-3,TRBJ1-1,TGTGCCAGCAGCTCCGGGGAAAACACTGAAGCTTTCTTT,CASSSGENTEAFF
-,-,TRBV2,TRBJ2-7,TGTGCCAGCAATGGCGGACAGAACGAGCAGTACTTC,CASNGGQNEQYF
-,-,TRBV11-2,TRBJ2-7,TGTGCCAGCAGCTTTGGTGGATGGAGCTACGACGACGAGCAGTACTTC,CASSFGGWSYDDEQYF
-,-,TRBV3-1/TRBV3-2,TRBJ2-5,TGTGCCAGCAGCTTTACCAGGACTAGGGGGGAGACCCAGTACTTC,CASSFTRTRGETQYF
-,once,TRBV6-2/TRBV6-3,TRBJ2-4,TGTGCCAGCAGACCTAAGCCGGGACACACAACCCGAAAATTCAACATTCAGTACTTC,CASRPKPGHTTRKFNIQYF
-,-,TRBV7-6,TRBJ1-1,TGTGCCAGCAGTTTCCGGGACAACCTGGAAGCTTTCTTT,CASSFRDNLEAFF
-,-,TRBV29-1,TRBJ2-7,TGCAGCGTTGAAGAAGGGGCCCCGACCTCCTACGAGCAGTACTTC,CSVEEGAPTSYEQYF
-,-,TRBV9,TRBJ2-3,TGTGCCAGCAGCGTAGCCCCGGTGGGAGGAAGCACAGATACGCAGTATTTT,CASSVAPVGGSTDTQYF
TRBD2,-,TRBV9,TRBJ2-1,TGTGCCAGCAGCGCCTTCGGGGCTAGCGGACTCTACAATGAGCAGTTCTTC,CASSAFGASGLYNEQFF
-,-,TRBV18,TRBJ2-3,TGTGCCAGCTCGCCCGGGGAAGGCACAGATACGCAGTATTTT,CASSPGEGTDTQYF
-,-,TRBV7-2,TRBJ2-1,TGTGCCAGCAGCTTCTACAGGGACACCCTTATCTCAAAGTACAATGAGCAGTTCTTC,CASSFYRDTLISKYNEQFF
-,-,TRBV14,TRBJ2-7,TGTGCCAGCAGCCAAGACCACCTCAGGGGCAGGGCTCGGCAGTACTTC,CASSQDHLRGRARQYF